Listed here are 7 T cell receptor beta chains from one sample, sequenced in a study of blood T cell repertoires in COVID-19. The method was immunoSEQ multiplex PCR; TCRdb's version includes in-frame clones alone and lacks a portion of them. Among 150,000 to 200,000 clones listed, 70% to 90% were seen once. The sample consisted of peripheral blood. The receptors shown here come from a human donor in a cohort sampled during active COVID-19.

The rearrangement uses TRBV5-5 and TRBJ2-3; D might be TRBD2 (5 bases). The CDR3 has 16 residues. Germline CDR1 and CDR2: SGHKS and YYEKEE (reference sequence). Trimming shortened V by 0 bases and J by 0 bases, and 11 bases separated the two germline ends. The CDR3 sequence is CASSLGGGSSTDTQYF. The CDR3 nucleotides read TGTGCCAGCAGCTTGGGAGGCGGGTCTAGCACAGATACGCAGTATTTT.

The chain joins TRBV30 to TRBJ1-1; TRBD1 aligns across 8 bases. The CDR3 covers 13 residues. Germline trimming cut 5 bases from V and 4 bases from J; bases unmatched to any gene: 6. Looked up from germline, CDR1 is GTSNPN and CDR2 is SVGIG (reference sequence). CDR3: CAWRTGLSTEAFF. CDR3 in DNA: TGTGCCTGGCGGACAGGGTTAAGCACTGAAGCTTTCTTT.

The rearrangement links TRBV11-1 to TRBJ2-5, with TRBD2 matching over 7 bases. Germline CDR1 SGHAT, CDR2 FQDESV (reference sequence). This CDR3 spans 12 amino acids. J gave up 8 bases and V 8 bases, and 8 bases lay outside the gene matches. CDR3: CASARGSGTQYF. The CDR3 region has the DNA TGTGCCAGCGCCCGCGGGAGTGGAACCCAGTACTTC.

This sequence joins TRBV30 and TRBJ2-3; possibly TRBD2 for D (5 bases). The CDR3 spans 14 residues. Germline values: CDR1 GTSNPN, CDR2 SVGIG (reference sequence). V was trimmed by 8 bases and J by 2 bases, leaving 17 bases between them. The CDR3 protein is CATSGSANTDTQYF. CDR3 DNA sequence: TGTGCCACCTCGGGTAGCGCAAACACAGATACGCAGTATTTT.

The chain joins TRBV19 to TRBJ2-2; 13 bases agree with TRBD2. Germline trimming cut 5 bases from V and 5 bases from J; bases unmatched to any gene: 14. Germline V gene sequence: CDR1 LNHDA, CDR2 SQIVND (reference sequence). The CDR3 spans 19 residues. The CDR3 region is CASSAAILAGGPGTGELFF. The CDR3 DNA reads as TGTGCCAGTAGTGCCGCAATACTAGCGGGGGGGCCGGGAACCGGGGAGCTGTTTTTT.

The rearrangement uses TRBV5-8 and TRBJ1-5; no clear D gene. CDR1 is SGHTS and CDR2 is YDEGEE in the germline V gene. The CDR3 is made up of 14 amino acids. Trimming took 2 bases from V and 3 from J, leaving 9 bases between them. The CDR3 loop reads CASSFGGNNQPQHF. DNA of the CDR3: TGTGCCAGCAGCTTTGGCGGAAACAATCAGCCCCAGCATTTT.

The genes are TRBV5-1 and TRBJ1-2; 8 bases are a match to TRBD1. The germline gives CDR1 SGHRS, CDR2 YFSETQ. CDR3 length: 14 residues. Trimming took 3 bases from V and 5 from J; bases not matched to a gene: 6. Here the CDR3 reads CASSSHGQGYGYTF. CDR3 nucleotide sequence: TGCGCCAGCAGCTCTCACGGACAGGGTTATGGCTACACCTTC.